Listed here is a single TCR beta chain. Its antigen remains unidentified. No much larger clone is present one base from it, and per-base qualities are unavailable. Stable Graves' hyperthyroidism was defined as the absence of progression to ophthalmopathy over 18 months of follow-up. Hyperthyroidism patients were newly diagnosed, had a disease duration of under 2 months, and were aged 18 to 65 years. Any patient with an uncontrolled infection, another autoimmune disease, pregnancy or lactation was excluded. Diagnoses were established on the basis of clinical symptoms, serum thyroxine and TRAb, thyroid ultrasound, and orbital computed tomography. PBMCs were separated from 7.5 to 10 ml of fresh peripheral blood using Ficoll-Paque density gradient centrifugation. Trizol reagent was used to extract total RNA, and RNA quality was then checked on an Agilent 2100 Bioanalyzer. The CDR3 starts with the cysteine, ends with the phenylalanine, and has 11 residues. Kept here is only the CDR3 DNA, which spans 33 bases and is read in frame from base 1. Compared with germline, V lacks 8 bases and J lacks 8 bases; bases without a gene match: 6. CDR1 and CDR2 (GTSNPN, SVGIG) derive from the germline V gene (reference sequence).

This entry belongs to a study of T cells in Graves' hyperthyroidism and ophthalmopathy (dated by TCRdb to between 2018 and 2020). Broadly, across the study: Peripheral blood samples were taken at initial diagnosis, before any treatment was given. To identify TCR V-J signatures that set the groups apart, the researchers used a discovery cohort of 100 patients, made up of 40 to 45 with Graves' ophthalmopathy and some 58 with stable Graves' hyperthyroidism. Whether ophthalmopathy could be predicted prospectively was tested in an independent validation cohort made up of roughly 19 hyperthyroidism patients plus 17 patients who later progressed to ophthalmopathy. For training and testing, the roughly 97 patients in the discovery cohort were randomly divided in a 7:3 ratio. The study also compared thyroid tissue and blood T-cell repertoires from a handful of Graves' hyperthyroidism patients. Once sampling was done, hyperthyroidism patients were given methimazole at a starting dose of 30 mg daily, whereas ophthalmopathy patients were given high-dose intravenous methylprednisolone. The paper reports TCR Vbeta CDR3 sequencing of more than 120 peripheral blood samples: 40 to 45 ophthalmopathy, roughly 80 hyperthyroidism and roughly 17 progressor patients.

Overall study results and their limits: Most expanded thyroid clonotypes (frequency above 0.001) were also found in blood, which suggests that blood repertoires may mirror thyroid immune responses. No statistical method was used to fix the sample size in advance, and group allocation was not hidden from the investigators. A model built on a 13 V-J signature distinguished ophthalmopathy from stable hyperthyroidism, reaching roughly 88% sensitivity and about 81% specificity in cross-validation and 80%/75% in testing. In validation, the model predicted progression to ophthalmopathy a median of around six months before onset, with around 70% sensitivity and roughly 72% specificity.

The TCR beta CDR3 regions were amplified from RNA transcripts. For the first round of RT-PCR on the TCR CDR3, the HTBI primer set was used together with the Qiagen OneStep RT-PCR kit. Libraries were constructed in a second round of multiplex PCR, after which size selection and purification were performed. Sequencing of the libraries was done on an Illumina HiSeq2000 using paired-end 100 bp reads. As for the original processing: SOAPnuke was used to process the raw data, removing reads that contained adapters or uncalled bases, had a mean Phred below 15, or lacked an exact match to the constant primer or identifier. High-quality paired reads were merged using COPE v1.2.5, and each unique nucleotide sequence was defined as a clonotype. MiTCR v1.1 was used to align the clonotypes against IMGT TRBV, TRBD and TRBJ reference segments. The analysis was restricted to V-J combinations with a frequency above 0.0001, which together covered just over 99% of the repertoires. A TCS score was defined as the ratio of F50 (clonal expansion) to E x V (chaos), with BLOSUM62-based TCRdist applied between CDR3 peptides within each V-J. Welch's t-statistics and random forest reduced around 550 V-J features to fewer than 15, which were used in a naive Bayes classifier (R e1071). The public reads were run again by TCRdb, first through fastp at Q25 and then through MiXCR, and only productive beta chains were kept. Every distinct CDR3 protein forms one entry, paired with its most common genes and DNA. V and J calls and clone size were set by TCRdb, not the authors. The sample has about 200,000 distinct CDR3 sequences on record, around 17% of them singletons. In total, the top ten clones hold around 48% of the sample.

The TCR comes from a woman between 45 and 60 years old with Graves' hyperthyroidism. Sample: blood. This chain joins TRBV30 to TRBJ2-4, with TRBD2 identical over 7 junction bases. The bases are TGTGCCGGGGGGGACTCCCACATTCAGTACTTC. It is translated as CAGGDSHIQYF.